This T cell receptor (beta chain) was captured in a study of human T cells and chemical hapten exposure. As regards this clonotype: This may arise from a read error, as a much more abundant clone is one base away.

Germline-derived CDR1 and CDR2 are KGHSH and LQKENI. CDR3 length: 16 amino acids. Time point indicated: patch test 2, 6 weeks after DPC sensitization. Treatment: therapeutic diphenylcyclopropenone sensitization with weekly scalp DPC. Donation of samples came from alopecia patients who were 18 to 70 years old and suitable for DPC. From the RACE reads, TCRdb called clonotypes with MiXCR, one entry per CDR3 protein. The data show 69,000 or so distinct CDR3 sequences, approximately 10% seen once. This sequence originates from a woman aged 45-65 years with alopecia areata. Some clones in this sample may be carry-over from other donors' samples. This specimen was whole blood, taken in connection with sensitization to the hapten diphenylcyclopropenone (DPC). The chain links TRBV18 to TRBJ2-3, with no clear D. The J call is doubtful: the DNA matches TRBJ1-5 better. CDR3 bases: TGTGCCAGCTCACCACCGGGGAGTAGACGTACAGATACGCAGCATTTT. It encodes CASSPPGSRRTDTQHF.